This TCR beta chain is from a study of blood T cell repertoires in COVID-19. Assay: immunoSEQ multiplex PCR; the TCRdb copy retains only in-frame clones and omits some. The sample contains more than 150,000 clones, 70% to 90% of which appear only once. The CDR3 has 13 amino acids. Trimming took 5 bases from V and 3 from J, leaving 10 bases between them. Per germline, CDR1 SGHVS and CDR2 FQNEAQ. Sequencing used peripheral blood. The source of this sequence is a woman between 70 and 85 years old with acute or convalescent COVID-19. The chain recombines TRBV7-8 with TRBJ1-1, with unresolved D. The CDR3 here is CASSIGSDTEAFF. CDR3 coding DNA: TGTGCCAGCAGCATCGGGTCGGACACTGAAGCTTTCTTT.